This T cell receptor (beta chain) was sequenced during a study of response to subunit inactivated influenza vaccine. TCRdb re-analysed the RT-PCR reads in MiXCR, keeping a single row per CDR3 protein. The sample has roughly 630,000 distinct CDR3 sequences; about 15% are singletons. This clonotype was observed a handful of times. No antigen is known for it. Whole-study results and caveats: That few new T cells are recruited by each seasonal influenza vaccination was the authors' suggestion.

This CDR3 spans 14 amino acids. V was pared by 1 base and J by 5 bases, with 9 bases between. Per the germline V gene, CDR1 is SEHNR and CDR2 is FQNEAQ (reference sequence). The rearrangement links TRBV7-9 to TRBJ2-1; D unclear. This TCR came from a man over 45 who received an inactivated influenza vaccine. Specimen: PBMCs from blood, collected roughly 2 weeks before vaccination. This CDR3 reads CASSLDSVDNEQFF. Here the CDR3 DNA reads TGTGCCAGCAGCTTAGACTCCGTTGACAATGAGCAGTTCTTC.